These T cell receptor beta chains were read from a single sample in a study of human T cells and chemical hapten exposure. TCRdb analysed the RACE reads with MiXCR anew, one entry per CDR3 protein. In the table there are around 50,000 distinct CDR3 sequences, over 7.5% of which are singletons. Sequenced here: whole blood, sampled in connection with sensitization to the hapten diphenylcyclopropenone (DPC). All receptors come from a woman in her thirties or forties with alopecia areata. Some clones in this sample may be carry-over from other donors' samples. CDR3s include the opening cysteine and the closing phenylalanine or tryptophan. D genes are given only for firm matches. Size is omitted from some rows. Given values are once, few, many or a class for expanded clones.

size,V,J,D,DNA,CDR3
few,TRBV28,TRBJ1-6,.,TGTGCCAGCAGTTTATTTGTTCCACGCCAGGGGACTGGTTCACCCCTCCACTTT,CASSLFVPRQGTGSPLHF
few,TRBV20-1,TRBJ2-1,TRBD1,TGCAGTGCTATGACAGGGACCTACAATGAGCAGTTCTTC,CSAMTGTYNEQFF
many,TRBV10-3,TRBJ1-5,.,TGTGCCATCAGTTCGGACACTCCTCCTAATCAGCCCCAGCATTTT,CAISSDTPPNQPQHF
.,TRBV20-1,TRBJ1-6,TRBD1,TGCAGTGCTAGAGACGGAGACAGGGCGGCTAATTCACCCCTCCACTTT,CSARDGDRAANSPLHF
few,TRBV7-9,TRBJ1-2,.,TGTGCCACCCACAGTGGACGGGGGCACTATGGCTACACCTTC,CATHSGRGHYGYTF
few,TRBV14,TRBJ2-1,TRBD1,TGTGCCAGCAGCCAAGGGTATTACAGGGGGCCAAACTACAATGAGCAGTTCTTC,CASSQGYYRGPNYNEQFF
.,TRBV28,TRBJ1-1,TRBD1,TGTGCCAGCAGACCGGGACAGAGTAAGGCTTTCTTT,CASRPGQSKAFF
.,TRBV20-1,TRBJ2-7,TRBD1,TGCAGTGCTGAAGCCGGGACAGGGGTTCCCTTCGAGCAGTACTTC,CSAEAGTGVPFEQYF
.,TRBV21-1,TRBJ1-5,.,TGTGCCAGCAGCACTCAGGGGAGGTGTCAAAATCAGCCCCAGCATTTT,CASSTQGRCQNQPQHF
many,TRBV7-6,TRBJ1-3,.,TGTGCCAGCAGCGCCCTTGACACCCTTGGAAACACCATATATTTT,CASSALDTLGNTIYF